This entry concerns a single T cell receptor (beta chain). The CDR3 runs to 15 residues. V lost 3 bases and J lost 5, with 17 bases in between. CDR1 SGDLS and CDR2 YYNGEE come from the germline V gene. In the original workflow: Estimates of nucleated cell counts were drawn from the amplification of reference gene primers. Using immunoSEQ multiplex PCR, the repertoire was profiled, and TCRdb retains in-frame clones only, with some absent. V, J and clone size derive from that table, while D and trimming were established from the DNA sequence. The top ten clones hold 1.3% of a sample with about 300,000 clones, about 87% of them seen once. The data belong to a study of blood T cell repertoires in COVID-19. Study information: Samples taken during acute and convalescent COVID-19 were collected in the United States, Italy and Spain.

Sequencing used peripheral blood. V and J are TRBV9 and TRBJ2-5; D perhaps matches TRBD1 (6 bases). The receptor's source is a man between 65 and 85 years old with acute or convalescent COVID-19. The CDR3 DNA reads TGTGCCAGCAGCGCCCGGGACATAGGGTGGGAGACCCAGTACTTC. This encodes CASSARDIGWETQYF.